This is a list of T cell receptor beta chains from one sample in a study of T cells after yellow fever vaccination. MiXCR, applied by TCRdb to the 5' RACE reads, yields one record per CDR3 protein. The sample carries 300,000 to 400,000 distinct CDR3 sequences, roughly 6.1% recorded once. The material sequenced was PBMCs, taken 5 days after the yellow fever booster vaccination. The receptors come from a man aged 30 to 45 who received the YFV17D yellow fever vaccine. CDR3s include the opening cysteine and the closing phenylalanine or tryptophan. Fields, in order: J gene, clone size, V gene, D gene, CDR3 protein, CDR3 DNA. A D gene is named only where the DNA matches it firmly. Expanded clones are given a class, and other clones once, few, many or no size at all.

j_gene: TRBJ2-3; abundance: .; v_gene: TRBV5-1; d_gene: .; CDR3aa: CASSLVIPSTDTQYF; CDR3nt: TGCGCCAGCAGCTTGGTAATCCCGAGCACAGATACGCAGTATTTT
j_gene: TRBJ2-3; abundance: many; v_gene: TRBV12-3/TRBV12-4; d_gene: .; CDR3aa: CASSFGGRDTQYF; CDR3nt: TGTGCCAGCAGTTTCGGCGGGCGAGATACGCAGTATTTT
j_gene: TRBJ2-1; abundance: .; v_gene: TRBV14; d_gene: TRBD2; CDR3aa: CASSLAGGPVGYNEQFF; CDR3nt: TGTGCCAGCAGTCTAGCGGGAGGGCCAGTAGGCTACAATGAGCAGTTCTTC
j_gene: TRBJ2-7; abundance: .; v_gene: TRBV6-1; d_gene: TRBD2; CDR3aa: CASRRDERESYEQYF; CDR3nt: TGTGCCAGCAGACGAGACGAGCGGGAGTCCTACGAGCAGTACTTC
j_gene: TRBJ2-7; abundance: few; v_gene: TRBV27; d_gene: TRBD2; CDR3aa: CASSYGLAARSEQYF; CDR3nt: TGTGCCAGCAGTTACGGACTAGCAGCCCGTTCCGAGCAGTACTTC
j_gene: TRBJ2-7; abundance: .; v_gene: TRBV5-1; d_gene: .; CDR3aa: CASSLYSPADEQYF; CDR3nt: TGCGCCAGCAGCTTGTACTCCCCCGCGGACGAGCAGTACTTC
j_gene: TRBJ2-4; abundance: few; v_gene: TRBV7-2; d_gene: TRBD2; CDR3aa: CASSLADSGRLTKNIQYF; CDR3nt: TGTGCCAGCAGCTTAGCGGACAGCGGGAGGCTGACCAAAAACATTCAGTACTTC
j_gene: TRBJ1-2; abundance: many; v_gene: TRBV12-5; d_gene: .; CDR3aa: CASGLVGRGGYTF; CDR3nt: TGTGCTAGTGGTTTGGTGGGCAGGGGTGGCTACACCTTC
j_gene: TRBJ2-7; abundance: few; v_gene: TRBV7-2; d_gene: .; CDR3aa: CASSLALASFEQYF; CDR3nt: TGTGCCAGCAGCTTAGCGCTTGCCTCCTTCGAGCAGTACTTC
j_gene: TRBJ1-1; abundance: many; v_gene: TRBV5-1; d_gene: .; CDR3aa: CASSFDGGNTEAFF; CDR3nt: TGCGCCAGCAGCTTTGATGGGGGCAACACTGAAGCTTTCTTT
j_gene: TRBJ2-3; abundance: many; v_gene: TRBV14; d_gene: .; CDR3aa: CASSQDPKGSSTDTQYF; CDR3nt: TGTGCCAGCAGCCAAGACCCCAAGGGATCCAGCACAGATACGCAGTATTTT
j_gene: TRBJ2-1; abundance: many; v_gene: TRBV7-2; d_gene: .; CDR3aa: CASSLSAGNNEQFF; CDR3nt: TGTGCCAGCAGCTTATCAGCCGGGAACAATGAGCAGTTCTTC
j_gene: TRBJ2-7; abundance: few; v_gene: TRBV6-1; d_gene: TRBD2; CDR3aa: CASSPVLAATYEQYF; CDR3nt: TGTGCCAGCAGTCCCGTACTAGCGGCAACCTACGAGCAGTACTTC
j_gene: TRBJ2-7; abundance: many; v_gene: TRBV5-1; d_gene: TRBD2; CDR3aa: CASSGTSGRAAYEQYF; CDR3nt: TGCGCCAGCAGCGGGACTAGCGGGAGGGCCGCCTACGAGCAGTACTTC
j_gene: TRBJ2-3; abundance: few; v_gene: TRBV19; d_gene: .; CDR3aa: CASSIDLATDTQYF; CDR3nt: TGTGCCAGTAGTATAGATCTCGCCACAGATACGCAGTATTTT
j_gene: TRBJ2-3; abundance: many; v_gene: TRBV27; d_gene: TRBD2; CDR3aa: CASRSRLSGSWDTQYF; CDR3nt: TGTGCCAGCCGTTCAAGGCTTAGCGGGAGTTGGGATACGCAGTATTTT
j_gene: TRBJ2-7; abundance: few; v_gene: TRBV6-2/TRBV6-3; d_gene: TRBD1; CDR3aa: CASVAGGRNEQYF; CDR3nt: TGTGCCAGCGTCGCAGGGGGCCGGAACGAGCAGTACTTC
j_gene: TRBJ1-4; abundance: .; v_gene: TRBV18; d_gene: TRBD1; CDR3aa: CASSPPGQANEKLFF; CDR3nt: TGTGCCAGCTCACCGCCGGGACAGGCGAATGAAAAACTGTTTTTT
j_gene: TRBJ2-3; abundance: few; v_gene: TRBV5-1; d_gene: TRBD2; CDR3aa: CASSGTSGSVGSTDTQYF; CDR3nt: TGCGCCAGCAGCGGTACTAGCGGGAGTGTCGGCAGCACAGATACGCAGTATTTT
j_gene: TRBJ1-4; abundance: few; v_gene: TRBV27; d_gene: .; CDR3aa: CASSLSPRSPNEKLFF; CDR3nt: TGTGCCAGCAGTTTATCGCCTCGGTCCCCGAATGAAAAACTGTTTTTT
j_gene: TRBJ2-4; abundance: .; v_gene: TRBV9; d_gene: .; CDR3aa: CASSVGLVGPENIQYF; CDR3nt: TGTGCCAGCAGCGTAGGGTTGGTGGGACCAGAAAACATTCAGTACTTC
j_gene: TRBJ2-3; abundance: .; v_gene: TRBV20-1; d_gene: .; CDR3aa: CSARGPVNSDTQYF; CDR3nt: TGCAGTGCCAGGGGACCCGTCAATTCAGATACGCAGTATTTT
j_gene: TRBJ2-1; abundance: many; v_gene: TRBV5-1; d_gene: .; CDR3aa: CASSLTNGYNEQFF; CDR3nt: TGCGCCAGCAGCTTGACCAACGGGTACAATGAGCAGTTCTTC
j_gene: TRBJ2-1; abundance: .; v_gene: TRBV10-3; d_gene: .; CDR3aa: CAISRDVEQFF; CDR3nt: TGTGCCATCAGCAGGGACGTGGAGCAGTTCTTC
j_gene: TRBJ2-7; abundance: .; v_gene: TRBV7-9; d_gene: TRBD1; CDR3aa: CASSWDRPQGTYEQYF; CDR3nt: TGTGCCAGCAGCTGGGACAGGCCCCAGGGGACCTACGAGCAGTACTTC
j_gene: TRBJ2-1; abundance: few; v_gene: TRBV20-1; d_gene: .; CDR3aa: CSGLVGYNEQFF; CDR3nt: TGCAGTGGACTAGTTGGCTACAATGAGCAGTTCTTC
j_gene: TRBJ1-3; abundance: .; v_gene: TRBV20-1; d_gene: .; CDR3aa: CGAREMGLNTIYF; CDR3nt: TGCGGTGCTAGAGAGATGGGGTTGAACACCATATATTTT
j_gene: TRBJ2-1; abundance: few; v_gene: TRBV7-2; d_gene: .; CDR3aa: CASSLGGAPSYNEQFF; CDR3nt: TGTGCCAGCAGCTTAGGTGGGGCCCCCTCCTACAATGAGCAGTTCTTC
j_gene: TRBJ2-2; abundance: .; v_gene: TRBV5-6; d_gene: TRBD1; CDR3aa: CASSLAGQGLNTGELFF; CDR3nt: TGTGCCAGCAGCTTGGCGGGACAGGGATTAAACACCGGGGAGCTGTTTTTT
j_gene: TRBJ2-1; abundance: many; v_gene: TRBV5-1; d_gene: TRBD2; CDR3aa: CASSLSAAGGGNEQFF; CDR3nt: TGCGCCAGCAGCTTGTCTGCGGCGGGAGGGGGGAATGAGCAGTTCTTC
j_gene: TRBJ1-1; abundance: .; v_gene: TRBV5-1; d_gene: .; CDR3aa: CASSPGQRMNTEAFF; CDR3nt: TGCGCCAGCAGCCCTGGACAGAGGATGAACACTGAAGCTTTCTTT
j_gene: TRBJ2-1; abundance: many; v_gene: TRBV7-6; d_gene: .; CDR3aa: CASSSRDWGNEQFF; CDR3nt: TGTGCCAGCAGCTCACGGGACTGGGGGAATGAGCAGTTCTTC
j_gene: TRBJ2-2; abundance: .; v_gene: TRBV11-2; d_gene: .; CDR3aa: CASSLDSGFAGELFF; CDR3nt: TGTGCCAGCAGCTTAGACTCAGGTTTTGCCGGGGAGCTGTTTTTT
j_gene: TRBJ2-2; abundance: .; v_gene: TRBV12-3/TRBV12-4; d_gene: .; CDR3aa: CASSFLSPGELFF; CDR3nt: TGTGCCAGCAGTTTCCTTAGCCCCGGGGAGCTGTTTTTT
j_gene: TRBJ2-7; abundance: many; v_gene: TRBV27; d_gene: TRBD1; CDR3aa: CASSRQGEQYF; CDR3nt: TGTGCCAGCAGTAGACAGGGCGAGCAGTACTTC
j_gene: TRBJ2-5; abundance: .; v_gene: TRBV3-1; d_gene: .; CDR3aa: CATSTGVPWTQGGTQYF; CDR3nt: TGTGCCACCTCCACTGGAGTCCCGTGGACTCAAGGGGGGACCCAGTACTTC
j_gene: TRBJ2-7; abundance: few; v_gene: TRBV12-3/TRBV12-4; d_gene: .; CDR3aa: CASSLALSGLEQYF; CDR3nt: TGTGCCAGCAGTTTAGCCTTATCGGGTCTCGAGCAGTACTTC
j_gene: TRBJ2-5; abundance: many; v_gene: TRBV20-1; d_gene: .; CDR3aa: CSARDRTGRETQYF; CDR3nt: TGCAGTGCTAGAGATCGAACGGGGAGAGAGACCCAGTACTTC
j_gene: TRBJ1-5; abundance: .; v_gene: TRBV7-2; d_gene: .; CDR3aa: CASSISGANQPQHF; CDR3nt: TGTGCCAGCAGCATTTCCGGGGCCAATCAGCCCCAGCATTTT
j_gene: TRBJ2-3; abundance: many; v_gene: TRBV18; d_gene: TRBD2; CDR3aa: CASSPSLAGGGGDTQYF; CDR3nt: TGTGCCAGCTCACCTTCTCTAGCGGGAGGAGGTGGAGATACGCAGTATTTT